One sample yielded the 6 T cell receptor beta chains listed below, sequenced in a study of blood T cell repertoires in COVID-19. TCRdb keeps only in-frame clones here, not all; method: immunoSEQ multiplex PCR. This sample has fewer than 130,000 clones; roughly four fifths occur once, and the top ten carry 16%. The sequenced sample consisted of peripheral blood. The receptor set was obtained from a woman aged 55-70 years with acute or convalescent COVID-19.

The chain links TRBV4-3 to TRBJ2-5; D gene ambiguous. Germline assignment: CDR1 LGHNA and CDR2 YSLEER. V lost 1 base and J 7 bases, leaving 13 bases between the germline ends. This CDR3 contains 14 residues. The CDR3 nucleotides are TGCGCCAGCAGCCAAGGGCTCTGGGCTGGGACCCAGTACTTC. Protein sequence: CASSQGLWAGTQYF.

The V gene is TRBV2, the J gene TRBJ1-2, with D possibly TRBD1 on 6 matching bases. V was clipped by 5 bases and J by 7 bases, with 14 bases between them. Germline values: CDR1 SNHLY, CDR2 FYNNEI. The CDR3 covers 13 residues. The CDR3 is CASSPPVGGGYTF. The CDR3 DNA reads TGTGCCAGCAGTCCCCCAGTAGGGGGTGGCTACACCTTC.

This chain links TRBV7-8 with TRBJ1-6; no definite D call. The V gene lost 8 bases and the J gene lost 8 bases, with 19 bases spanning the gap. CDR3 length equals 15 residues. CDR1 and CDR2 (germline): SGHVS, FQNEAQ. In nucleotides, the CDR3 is TGTGCCAGCTCCCCGGGAGGCAGTCAGTATTCACCCCTCCACTTT. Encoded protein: CASSPGGSQYSPLHF.

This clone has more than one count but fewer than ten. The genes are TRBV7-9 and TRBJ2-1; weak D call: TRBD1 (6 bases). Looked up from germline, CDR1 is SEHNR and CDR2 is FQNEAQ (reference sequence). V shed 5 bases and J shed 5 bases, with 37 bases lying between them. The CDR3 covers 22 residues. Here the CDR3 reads CASSTRPYTRGSGAFPNNEQFF. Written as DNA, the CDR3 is TGTGCCAGCAGCACTCGTCCTTACACAAGGGGGTCCGGGGCCTTCCCCAACAATGAGCAGTTCTTC.

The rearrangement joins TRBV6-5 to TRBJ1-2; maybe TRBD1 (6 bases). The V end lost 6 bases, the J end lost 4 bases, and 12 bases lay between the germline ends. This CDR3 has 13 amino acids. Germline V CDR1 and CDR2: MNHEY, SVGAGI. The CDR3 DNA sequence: TGTGCCAGCAGCCGCGGACAGATCTATGGCTACACCTTC. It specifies CASSRGQIYGYTF.

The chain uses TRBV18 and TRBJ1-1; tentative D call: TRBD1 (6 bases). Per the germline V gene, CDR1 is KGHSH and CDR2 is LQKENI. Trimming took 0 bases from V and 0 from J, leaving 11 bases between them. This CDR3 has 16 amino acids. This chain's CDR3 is CASSPPGHLMNTEAFF. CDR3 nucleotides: TGTGCCAGCTCACCACCGGGACATTTGATGAACACTGAAGCTTTCTTT.